There are many counts of the clone carrying this T cell receptor beta chain. This entry is derived from a study of Graves' ophthalmopathy and Graves' hyperthyroidism. RNA served as the template for amplifying TCR beta CDR3 regions. First-round RT-PCR employed HTBI primers, with a second-round multiplex PCR after it. TCRdb re-called the multiplex PCR reads with MiXCR, one entry per CDR3 protein. The sample has about 390,000 distinct CDR3 sequences; 15% to 19% are singletons. CDR1 and CDR2 from the germline V gene are MGHRA and YSYEKL. There are 13 residues in the CDR3. Trimming cost V 5 bases and J 2 bases, with 9 bases left between them.

The chain has TRBV4-1 and TRBJ2-5, with D possibly TRBD2 on 6 matching bases. Sequencing was carried out using peripheral blood. This receptor was obtained from a woman between 18 and 30 years old with stable Graves' hyperthyroidism. CDR3 sequence reads: CASSGTVQETQYF. The CDR3 nucleotides are TGCGCCAGCAGCGGGACTGTTCAAGAGACCCAGTACTTC.